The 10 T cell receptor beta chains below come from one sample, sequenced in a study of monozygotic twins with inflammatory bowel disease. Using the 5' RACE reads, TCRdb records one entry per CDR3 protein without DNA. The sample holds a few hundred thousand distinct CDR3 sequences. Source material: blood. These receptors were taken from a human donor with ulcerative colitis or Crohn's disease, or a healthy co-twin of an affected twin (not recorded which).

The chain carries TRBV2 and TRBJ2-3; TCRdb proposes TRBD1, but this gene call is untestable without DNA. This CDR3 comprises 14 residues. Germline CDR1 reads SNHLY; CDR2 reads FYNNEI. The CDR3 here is CASRGGTASDTQYF.

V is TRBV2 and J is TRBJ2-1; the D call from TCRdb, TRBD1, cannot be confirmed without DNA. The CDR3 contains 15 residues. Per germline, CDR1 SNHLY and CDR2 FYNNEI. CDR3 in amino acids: CASGGYVGGLNEQFF.

CDR3 in amino acids: CASTQGQFGVYGYTF. The chain links TRBV6-5 to TRBJ1-2; with no DNA, the TCRdb D assignment of TRBD1 cannot be verified. The CDR3 extends over 15 amino acids. Germline V gives CDR1 MNHEY, CDR2 SVGAGI.

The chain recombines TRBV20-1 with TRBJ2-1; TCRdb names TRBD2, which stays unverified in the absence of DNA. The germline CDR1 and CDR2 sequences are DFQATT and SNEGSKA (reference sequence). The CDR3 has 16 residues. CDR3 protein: CSARGRGAHPYNEQFF.

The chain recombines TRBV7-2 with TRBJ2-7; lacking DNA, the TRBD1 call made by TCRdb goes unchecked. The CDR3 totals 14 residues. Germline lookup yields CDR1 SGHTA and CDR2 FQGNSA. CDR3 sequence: CASSKPGQEYEQYF.

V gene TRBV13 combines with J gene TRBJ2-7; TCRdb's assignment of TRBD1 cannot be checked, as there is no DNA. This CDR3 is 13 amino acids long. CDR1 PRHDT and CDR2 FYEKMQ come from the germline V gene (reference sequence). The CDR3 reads CASTFDRAYEQYF. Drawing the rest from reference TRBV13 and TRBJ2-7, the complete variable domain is AAGVIQSPRHLIKEKRETATLKCYPIPRHDTVYWYQQGPGQDPQFLISFYEKMQSDKGSIPDRFSAQQFSDYHSELNMSSLELGDSALYFCASTFDRAYEQYFGPGTRLTVT.

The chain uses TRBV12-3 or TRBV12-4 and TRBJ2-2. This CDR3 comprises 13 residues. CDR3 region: CASSLNSPGELFF.

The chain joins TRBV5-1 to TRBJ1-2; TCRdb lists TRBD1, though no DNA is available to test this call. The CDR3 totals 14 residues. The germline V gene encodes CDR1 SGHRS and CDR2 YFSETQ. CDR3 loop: CASSSAGNNYGYTF.

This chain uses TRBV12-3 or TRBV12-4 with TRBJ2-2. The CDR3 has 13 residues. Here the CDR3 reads CASSPFDSGELFF.

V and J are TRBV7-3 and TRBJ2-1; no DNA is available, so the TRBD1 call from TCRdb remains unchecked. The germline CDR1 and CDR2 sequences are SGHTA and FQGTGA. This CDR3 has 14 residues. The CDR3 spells CASSPGGQQNEQFF. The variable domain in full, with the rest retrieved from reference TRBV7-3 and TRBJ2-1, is GAGVSQTPSNKVTEKGKYVELRCDPISGHTALYWYRQSLGQGPEFLIYFQGTGAADDSGLPNDRFFAVRPEGSVSTLKIQRTERGDSAVYLCASSPGGQQNEQFFGPGTRLTVL.